This T cell receptor (beta chain) was sequenced for a study of T cell changes during pregnancy in multiple sclerosis. The CDR3 length is 14 residues. The V gene lost 3 bases and the J gene lost 2 bases, with 11 bases spanning the gap. CDR1 is SGHAT, CDR2 FQDESV, per germline (reference sequence). Clones were read by immunoSEQ multiplex PCR, and TCRdb kept only the in-frame ones, dropping some. Of approximately 32,000 clones in the sample, more than 90% are singletons; the top ten hold less than 6.5%. This receptor was identified in a female donor in good health, enrolled as a control in a pregnancy study. The chain links TRBV11-1 to TRBJ2-7, with D tentatively TRBD1 (6 bases). The sample here was peripheral blood, taken in the third trimester of pregnancy. The CDR3 loop reads CASSLTGGPYEQYF. The DNA for the CDR3 is TGTGCCAGCAGCTTGACAGGTGGACCCTACGAGCAGTACTTC.